Presented here are 14 T cell receptor beta chains from one specimen sequenced in a study of T cell changes during pregnancy in multiple sclerosis. Sequenced by immunoSEQ multiplex PCR; TCRdb stores in-frame clones only, minus some. The table records approximately 100,000 clones, about 92% of them present only once. Sequenced material: peripheral blood, taken in the second trimester of pregnancy. The source is a female donor with multiple sclerosis, enrolled in a pregnancy study.

The V and J genes are TRBV10-3 and TRBJ2-2; possibly TRBD1 for D (6 bases). CDR3 length: 17 residues. V was cut by 5 bases and J by 1 base, with 17 bases left in between. Per germline, CDR1 ENHRY and CDR2 SYGVKD. The CDR3 reads CAISSSQGLLNTGELFF. The CDR3 region has the DNA TGTGCCATCAGTTCCTCCCAGGGGCTCTTGAACACCGGGGAGCTGTTTTTT.

The chain has TRBV11-2 and TRBJ2-1; the D gene is possibly TRBD2 (6 bases). V was pared by 3 bases and J by 4 bases, with 13 bases between. Per germline, CDR1 SGHAT and CDR2 FQNNGV. The CDR3 is 15 amino acids. The CDR3 DNA follows: TGTGCCAGCAGCTTTGCCGGGGGTATGTACAATGAGCAGTTCTTC. Translating gives CASSFAGGMYNEQFF.

This chain uses TRBV6-1 with TRBJ2-3, with TRBD2 matching 13 bases. Unmatched junction bases numbered 3, after V lost 6 bases and J lost 3 bases. The germline gives CDR1 MNHNS, CDR2 SASEGT. The CDR3 is 15 amino acids. CDR3 residues: CASSRLAGGTDTQYF. In DNA, the CDR3 is TGTGCCAGCAGCCGACTAGCGGGGGGTACAGATACGCAGTATTTT.

CDR3: CASSPLKGQGFFSGANVLTF. The DNA of the CDR3 is TGTGCCAGCTCACCACTAAAAGGACAGGGCTTTTTCTCTGGGGCCAACGTCCTGACTTTC. This chain links TRBV18 with TRBJ2-6, with 8 positions matching TRBD1. The V and J ends lost 1 base and 0 bases, in that order; junction bases with no gene match: 11. The CDR3 is made up of 20 amino acids. Per the germline V gene, CDR1 is KGHSH and CDR2 is LQKENI.

The chain is built from TRBV5-4 and TRBJ2-3; TRBD2 agrees at 7 bases. Losses at the gene ends were 6 bases for V and 9 bases for J; bases not matched to a gene: 16. This CDR3 contains 15 residues. CDR1 and CDR2 (germline): SGHNT, YYREEE (reference sequence). Here the CDR3 DNA reads TGTGCCAGCACCTCTTTCGGGAGGACTGGGGAAACGCAGTATTTT. This codes for CASTSFGRTGETQYF.

This clone was recorded once. The J gene is TRBJ2-1, the V gene TRBV30, with 9 bases matching TRBD2. The V and J ends lost 4 bases and 0 bases, in that order; junction bases with no gene match: 13. CDR3 length: 18 residues. The V gene's germline CDR1 is GTSNPN and CDR2 SVGIG (reference sequence). CDR3 DNA sequence: TGTGCCTGGACTTTACTAGCGGGTGCTTATAGCTCCTACAATGAGCAGTTCTTC. This sequence encodes CAWTLLAGAYSSYNEQFF.

V gene TRBV5-6 combines with J gene TRBJ1-1, with a tentative D call TRBD1 (6 bases). This CDR3 is 16 amino acids long. With 0 bases removed from V and 1 base from J, the gap between germline ends came to 13 bases. CDR1 and CDR2 from the germline V gene are SGHDT and YYEEEE. Here the CDR3 reads CASSLVGGGKNTEAFF. The CDR3 bases are TGTGCCAGCAGCTTGGTTGGGGGGGGCAAGAACACTGAAGCTTTCTTT.

This clone occurred a few times. The V call is TRBV2, the J call TRBJ1-2, with 8 bases identical to TRBD1. The CDR3 has 17 amino acids. Trimming cost V 9 bases and J 4 bases; bases outside gene matches: 19. Germline assignment: CDR1 SNHLY and CDR2 FYNNEI. The DNA of the CDR3 is TGTGCCAGAAACACAGGGGGTAGAGAGTTCCTTAGCTATGGCTACACCTTC. This sequence encodes CARNTGGREFLSYGYTF.

V and J are TRBV29-1 and TRBJ1-4; D unclear. The CDR3 runs 11 residues. V lost 7 bases to trimming and J lost 8 bases, with 11 bases between them. Germline assignment: CDR1 SQVTM and CDR2 ANQGSEA. This chain's CDR3 is CSAYMGEKLFF. CDR3 in DNA: TGCAGCGCCTATATGGGCGAAAAACTGTTTTTT.

The chain is built from TRBV29-1 and TRBJ1-2, with a weak D call TRBD1 (6 bases). CDR3 length: 14 residues. V was clipped by 6 bases and J by 1 base, with 15 bases between them. CDR1 and CDR2 from the germline V gene are SQVTM and ANQGSEA. The CDR3 DNA follows: TGCAGCGTCGGTAGGGACATTGTTAACTATGGCTACACCTTC. It is translated as CSVGRDIVNYGYTF.

This chain connects TRBV11-3 to TRBJ2-1; D not resolved. CDR3 length: 12 residues. V gave up 2 bases and J gave up 7 bases, with 6 bases separating them. Germline-derived CDR1 and CDR2 are SGHNT and YENEEA. The CDR3 DNA reads TGTGCCAGCAGCTTAAACTCTAATGAGCAGTTCTTC. Residues: CASSLNSNEQFF.

The J gene is TRBJ1-5, the V gene TRBV2; D gene unclear. This CDR3 is built from 16 residues. Germline loops: CDR1 SNHLY, CDR2 FYNNEI. V was cut by 1 base and J by 3 bases, with 13 bases left in between. In nucleotides, the CDR3 is TGTGCCAGCAGTGAAGAGACTCCGGAATTCAATCAGCCCCAGCATTTT. It translates to CASSEETPEFNQPQHF.

The chain couples TRBV7-8 to TRBJ2-7; tentatively, D is TRBD2 (6 bases). Trimming removed 5 bases from V and 0 bases from J, with 20 bases in between. This CDR3 comprises 17 residues. Per germline, CDR1 SGHVS and CDR2 FQNEAQ. CDR3: CASSQTSGGSSSYEQYF. Here the CDR3 DNA reads TGTGCCAGCAGCCAAACAAGCGGAGGGTCCAGCTCCTACGAGCAGTACTTC.

The rearrangement uses TRBV19 and TRBJ2-2; possible D gene TRBD2, 5 bases. The CDR3 runs 14 residues. Trimming removed 5 bases from V and 4 bases from J, with 11 bases in between. From germline, CDR1 is LNHDA and CDR2 SQIVND (reference sequence). The DNA for the CDR3 is TGTGCCAGTAGTCGGGGTCTCGTCACCGGGGAGCTGTTTTTT. Protein product: CASSRGLVTGELFF.